Listed below are T cell receptor beta chains from one sample, sequenced in a study of CD8 T cells in Susac syndrome. A single record per CDR3 protein comes from TCRdb applying MiXCR to the immunoSEQ multiplex PCR reads. Of about 190,000 distinct CDR3 sequences listed, just under 95% are singletons. The specimen sequenced was CD8+ T cells from PBMCs. These receptors were collected from a human donor with Susac syndrome. Each CDR3 is given with its conserved first and last residue. D genes are given only for firm matches.

d_gene: .; v_gene: TRBV7-3; j_gene: TRBJ2-1; CDR3aa: CASSLFPGSWNEQFF; CDR3nt: TGTGCCAGCAGCTTATTCCCGGGGTCTTGGAATGAGCAGTTCTTC
d_gene: .; v_gene: TRBV4-1; j_gene: TRBJ1-4; CDR3aa: CASSQVFTPGTTNEKLFF; CDR3nt: TGCGCCAGCAGCCAAGTCTTCACACCCGGGACAACTAATGAAAAACTGTTTTTT
d_gene: .; v_gene: TRBV20-1; j_gene: TRBJ2-3; CDR3aa: CSAREIITSTDTQYF; CDR3nt: TGCAGTGCTAGAGAGATTATTACTAGCACAGATACGCAGTATTTT
d_gene: .; v_gene: TRBV11-3; j_gene: TRBJ2-7; CDR3aa: CASSGTDPYEQYF; CDR3nt: TGTGCCAGCAGCGGGACGGATCCCTACGAGCAGTACTTC
d_gene: TRBD2; v_gene: TRBV3-1; j_gene: TRBJ2-7; CDR3aa: CASSQESGRAHEQYF; CDR3nt: TGTGCCAGCAGCCAAGAAAGCGGGAGGGCCCACGAGCAGTACTTC
d_gene: .; v_gene: TRBV7-9; j_gene: TRBJ1-2; CDR3aa: CASSLETEGSGYTF; CDR3nt: TGTGCCAGCAGCTTAGAGACAGAAGGGAGCGGCTACACCTTC
d_gene: .; v_gene: TRBV14; j_gene: TRBJ2-1; CDR3aa: CASSQHRYNEQFF; CDR3nt: TGTGCCAGCAGCCAACACCGATACAATGAGCAGTTCTTC
d_gene: .; v_gene: TRBV12-3/TRBV12-4; j_gene: TRBJ2-7; CDR3aa: CASMRQGYEQYF; CDR3nt: TGTGCCAGCATGAGGCAGGGCTACGAGCAGTACTTC
d_gene: .; v_gene: TRBV29-1; j_gene: TRBJ2-1; CDR3aa: CSVEGVYGSYNEQFF; CDR3nt: TGCAGCGTTGAAGGGGTCTATGGCTCCTACAATGAGCAGTTCTTC
d_gene: TRBD2; v_gene: TRBV6-5; j_gene: TRBJ2-7; CDR3aa: CASSYFSGSSGEQYF; CDR3nt: TGTGCCAGCAGTTACTTTAGCGGGAGTAGCGGCGAGCAGTACTTC
d_gene: TRBD2; v_gene: TRBV7-6; j_gene: TRBJ2-5; CDR3aa: CASSLLWTSGNRQETQYF; CDR3nt: TGTGCCAGCAGCTTATTGTGGACTAGCGGGAATCGGCAAGAGACCCAGTACTTC